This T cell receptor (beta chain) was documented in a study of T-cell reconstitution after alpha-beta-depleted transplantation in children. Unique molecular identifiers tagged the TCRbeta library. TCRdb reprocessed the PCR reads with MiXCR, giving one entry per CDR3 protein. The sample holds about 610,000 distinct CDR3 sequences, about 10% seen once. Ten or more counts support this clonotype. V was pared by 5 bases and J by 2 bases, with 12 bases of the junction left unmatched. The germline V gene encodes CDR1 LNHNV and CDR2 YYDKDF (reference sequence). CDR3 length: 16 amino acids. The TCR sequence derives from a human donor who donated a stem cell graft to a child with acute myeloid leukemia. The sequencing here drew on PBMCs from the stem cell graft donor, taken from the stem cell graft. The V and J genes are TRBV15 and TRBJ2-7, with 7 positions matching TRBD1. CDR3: CATSDPQGEPTYEQYF. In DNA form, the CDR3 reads TGTGCCACCAGCGATCCTCAGGGGGAGCCCACCTACGAGCAGTACTTC.